This T cell receptor (beta chain) was sequenced during a study of Ad26.COV2.S vaccination and SARS-CoV-2 variants (dated by TCRdb to 2020 to 2022). Regarding the study in general: TCRbeta repertoire sequencing served as the tool for gauging how specific and how broad the SARS-CoV-2-reactive T cell receptors were following Ad26.COV2.S vaccination. The TCR-sequenced set comprised around 30 samples: approximately 19 Ad26.COV2.S vaccine recipients, 5 placebo recipients and 8 SARS-CoV-2 convalescent individuals. What the authors observed across the whole study: Compared with placebo recipients, Ad26.COV2.S recipients showed higher spike-specific TCR breadth (P = 0.0014). Substantial breadth of spike-specific CD8+ and CD4+ T cell responses was reported after vaccination. Vaccine and placebo recipients had comparable non-spike TCR breadth, which fits with the vaccine containing only spike. The authors noted that the TCR breadth and depth analyses may have underestimated total T cell responses.

With regard to this clone: Its antigen is unknown. Base qualities were left out, and no much larger clone turns up one base away.

The time point label for this specimen denotes: individuals recovered from natural SARS-CoV-2 infection. TCRbeta CDR3 regions were sequenced with the immunoSEQ Assay. After extraction, genomic DNA underwent amplification by bias-controlled multiplex PCR, followed by high-throughput sequencing. In the paper's pipeline: Collapsing and filtering of sequences were performed to quantify the absolute abundance of each unique TCRbeta CDR3 region. T cell fraction was estimated by normalization of TCRbeta template counts to usable DNA, with usable DNA being measured through amplification of reference genes present in all nucleated cells. Repertoire TCRs were annotated as SARS-CoV-2-specific by exact matching of V gene, CDR3 amino acid sequence and J gene to a known reactive TCR set. The reference SARS-CoV-2 TCR set was derived from MIRA and filtered for enrichment in COVID-19-positive ImmuneCODE repertoires, a step that removed public or cross-reactive TCRs. Based on the MIRA antigens, annotated TCRs were further analysed at the level of specific ORF or position within ORF. Breadth was defined as annotated unique rearrangements over total unique productive rearrangements; depth was the summed frequency of those rearrangements. TCR breadth was compared between groups using two-sided Wilcoxon rank-sum tests. TCRdb mirrors the immuneACCESS table, restricted to in-frame sequences. Some clones are absent from its copies; in checked studies, under half trace to an unresolved V gene, and the reason for the others is unknown. The V and J calls and clone size are taken from that table; D and trimming were inferred from the DNA. The sample records under 150,000 clones, about nine tenths of which are singletons. More than 4.5% of the sample lies in the top ten.

The CDR1 and CDR2 encoded by the germline V gene are MDHEN and SYDVKM. The CDR3 runs 15 residues from the cysteine to the phenylalanine. Only CDR3 DNA remains: 45 bases, in frame from the first base. Trimming removed 2 bases from V and 2 bases from J, leaving 7 bases between the germline ends. The rearrangement joined TRBV28 to TRBJ2-6, with a weak D call of TRBD2 (5 bases match). The receptor comes from a human donor who had recovered from COVID-19. The material sequenced was peripheral blood, taken after recovery from COVID-19. This receptor has the CDR3 CASSLTGAGANVLTF. The bases read TGTGCCAGCAGTTTAACCGGGGCTGGGGCCAACGTCCTGACTTTC.